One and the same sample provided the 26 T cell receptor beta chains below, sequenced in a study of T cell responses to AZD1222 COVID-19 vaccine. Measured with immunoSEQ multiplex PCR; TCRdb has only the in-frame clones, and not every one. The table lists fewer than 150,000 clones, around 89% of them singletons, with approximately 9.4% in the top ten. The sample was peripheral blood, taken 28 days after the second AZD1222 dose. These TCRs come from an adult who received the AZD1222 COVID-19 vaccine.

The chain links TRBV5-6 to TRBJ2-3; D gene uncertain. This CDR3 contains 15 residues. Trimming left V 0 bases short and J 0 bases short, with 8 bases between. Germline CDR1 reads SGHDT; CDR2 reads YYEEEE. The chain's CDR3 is CASSLDSSSTDTQYF. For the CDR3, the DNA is TGTGCCAGCAGCTTGGACAGCTCTAGCACAGATACGCAGTATTTT. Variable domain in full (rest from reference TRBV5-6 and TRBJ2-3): DAGVTQSPTHLIKTRGQQVTLRCSPKSGHDTVSWYQQALGQGPQFIFQYYEEEERQRGNFPDRFSGHQFPNYSSELNVNALLLGDSALYLCASSLDSSSTDTQYFGPGTRLTVL.

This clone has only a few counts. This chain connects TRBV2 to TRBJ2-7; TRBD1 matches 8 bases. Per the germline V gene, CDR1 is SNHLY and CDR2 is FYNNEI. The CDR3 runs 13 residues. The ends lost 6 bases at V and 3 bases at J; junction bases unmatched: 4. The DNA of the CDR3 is TGTGCCAGCAGATCCGGGACAGGCTACGAGCAGTACTTC. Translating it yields CASRSGTGYEQYF.

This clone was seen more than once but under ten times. In DNA form, the CDR3 reads TGTGCCAGCAGTTATTCACAGTGGTTGGATGAAGCTTTCTTT. This translates into CASSYSQWLDEAFF. V is TRBV6-5 and J is TRBJ1-1; no clear D gene. V gave up 3 bases and J gave up 7 bases, with 15 bases separating them. The germline gives CDR1 MNHEY, CDR2 SVGAGI. This CDR3 spans 14 amino acids.

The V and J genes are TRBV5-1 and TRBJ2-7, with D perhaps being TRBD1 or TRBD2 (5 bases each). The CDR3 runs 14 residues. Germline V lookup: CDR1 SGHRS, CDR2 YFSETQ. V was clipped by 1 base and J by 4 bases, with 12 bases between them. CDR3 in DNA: TGCGCCAGCAGCTTGTCCGGGACGAAATACGAGCAGTACTTC. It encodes CASSLSGTKYEQYF.

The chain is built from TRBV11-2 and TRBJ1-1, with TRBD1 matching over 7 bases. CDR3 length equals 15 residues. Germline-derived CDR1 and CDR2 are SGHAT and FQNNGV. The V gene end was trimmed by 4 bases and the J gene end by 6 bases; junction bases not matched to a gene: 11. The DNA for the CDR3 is TGTGCCAGCAGCTCAAGGAGGCAGGGGGGAGCTGAAGCTTTCTTT. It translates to CASSSRRQGGAEAFF.

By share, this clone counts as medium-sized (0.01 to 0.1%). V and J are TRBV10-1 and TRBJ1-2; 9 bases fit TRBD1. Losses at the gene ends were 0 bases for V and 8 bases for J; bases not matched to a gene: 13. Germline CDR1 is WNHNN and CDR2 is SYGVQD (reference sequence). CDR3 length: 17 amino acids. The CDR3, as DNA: TGCGCCAGCAGTGAGTCGCCCCAACCGGGACAGGGCGAGGGCTACACCTTC. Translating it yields CASSESPQPGQGEGYTF.

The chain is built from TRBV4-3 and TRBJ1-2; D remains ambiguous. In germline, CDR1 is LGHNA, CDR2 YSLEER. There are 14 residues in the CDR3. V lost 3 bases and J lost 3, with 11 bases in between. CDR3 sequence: CASSQIEGDYGYTF. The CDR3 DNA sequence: TGCGCCAGCAGCCAGATTGAGGGCGACTATGGCTACACCTTC.

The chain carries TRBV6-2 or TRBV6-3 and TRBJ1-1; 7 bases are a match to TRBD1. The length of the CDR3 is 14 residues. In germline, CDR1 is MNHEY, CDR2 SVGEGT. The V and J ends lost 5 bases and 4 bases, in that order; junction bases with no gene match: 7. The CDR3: CASSLYPGGTEAFF. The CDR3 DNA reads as TGTGCCAGCAGTCTATACCCAGGGGGCACTGAAGCTTTCTTT.

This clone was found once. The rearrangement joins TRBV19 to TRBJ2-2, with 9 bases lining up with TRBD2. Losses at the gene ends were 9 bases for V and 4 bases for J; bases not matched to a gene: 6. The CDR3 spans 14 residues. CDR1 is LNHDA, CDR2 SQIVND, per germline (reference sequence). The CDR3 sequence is CASAGGYGTGELFF. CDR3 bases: TGTGCCAGCGCGGGGGGGTACGGCACCGGGGAGCTGTTTTTT.

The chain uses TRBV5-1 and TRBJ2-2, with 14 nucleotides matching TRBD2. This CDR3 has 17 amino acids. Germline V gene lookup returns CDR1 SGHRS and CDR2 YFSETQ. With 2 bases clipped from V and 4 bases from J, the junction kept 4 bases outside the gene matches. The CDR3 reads CASSLGTSGSATGELFF. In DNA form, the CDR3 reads TGCGCCAGCAGCTTAGGGACTAGCGGGAGCGCCACCGGGGAGCTGTTTTTT.

CDR3 sequence reads: CASSDRGDTIYF. The CDR3 nucleotides read TGTGCCAGCAGTGACAGGGGGGACACCATATATTTT. V gene TRBV2 combines with J gene TRBJ1-3, with 7 bases aligning to TRBD1. J lost 8 bases, V lost 3 bases, and 1 base had no gene match. This CDR3 is built from 12 residues. Per the germline V gene, CDR1 is SNHLY and CDR2 is FYNNEI.

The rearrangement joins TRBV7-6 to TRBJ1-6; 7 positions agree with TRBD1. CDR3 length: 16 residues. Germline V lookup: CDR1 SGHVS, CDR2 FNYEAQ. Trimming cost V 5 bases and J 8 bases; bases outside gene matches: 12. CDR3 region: CASSPTTGVRDSPLHF. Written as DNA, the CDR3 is TGTGCCAGCAGCCCAACAACAGGGGTCCGAGATTCACCCCTCCACTTT.

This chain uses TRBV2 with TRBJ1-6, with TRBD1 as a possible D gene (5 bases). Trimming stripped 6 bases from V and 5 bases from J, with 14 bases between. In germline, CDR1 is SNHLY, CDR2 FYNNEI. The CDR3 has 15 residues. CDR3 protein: CASSQMGRNNSPLHF. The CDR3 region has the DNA TGTGCCAGCAGCCAAATGGGACGGAATAATTCACCCCTCCACTTT. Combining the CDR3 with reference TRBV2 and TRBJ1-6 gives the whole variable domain EPEVTQTPSHQVTQMGQEVILRCVPISNHLYFYWYRQILGQKVEFLVSFYNNEISEKSEIFDDQFSVERPDGSNFTLKIRSTKLEDSAMYFCASSQMGRNNSPLHFGNGTRLTVT.

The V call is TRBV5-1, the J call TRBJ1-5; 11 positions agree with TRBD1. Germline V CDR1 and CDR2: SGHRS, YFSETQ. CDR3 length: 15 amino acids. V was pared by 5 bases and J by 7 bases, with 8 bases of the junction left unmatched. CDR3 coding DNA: TGCGCCAGCAGGCTAGGACAGGGGGCAGGACAGCCCCAGCATTTT. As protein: CASRLGQGAGQPQHF.

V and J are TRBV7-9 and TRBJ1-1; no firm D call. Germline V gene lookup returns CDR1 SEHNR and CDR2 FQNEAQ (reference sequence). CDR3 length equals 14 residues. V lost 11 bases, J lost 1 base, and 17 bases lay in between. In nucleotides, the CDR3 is TGTGCCGGAACCCCCGGGATCTCGAACACTGAAGCTTTCTTT. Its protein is CAGTPGISNTEAFF.

The CDR3 DNA reads as TGTGCCAGCACCAGGACGACGGACCGTCGCACAGATACGCAGTATTTT. Protein sequence: CASTRTTDRRTDTQYF. The chain couples TRBV5-4 to TRBJ2-3; D gene ambiguous. Germline V gives CDR1 SGHNT, CDR2 YYREEE (reference sequence). This CDR3 spans 16 amino acids. V lost 6 bases and J 1 base, leaving 18 bases between the germline ends. The whole variable domain, remainder taken from reference TRBV5-4 and TRBJ2-3, is ETGVTQSPTHLIKTRGQQVTLRCSSQSGHNTVSWYQQALGQGPQFIFQYYREEENGRGNFPPRFSGLQFPNYSSELNVNALELDDSALYLCASTRTTDRRTDTQYFGPGTRLTVL.

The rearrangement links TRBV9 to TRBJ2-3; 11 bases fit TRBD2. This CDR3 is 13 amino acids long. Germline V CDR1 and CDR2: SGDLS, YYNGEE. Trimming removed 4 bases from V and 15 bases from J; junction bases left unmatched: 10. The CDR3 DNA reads TGTGCCAGCAGCAGACAGCTAGCGGGAGGCTACTATTTT. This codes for CASSRQLAGGYYF.

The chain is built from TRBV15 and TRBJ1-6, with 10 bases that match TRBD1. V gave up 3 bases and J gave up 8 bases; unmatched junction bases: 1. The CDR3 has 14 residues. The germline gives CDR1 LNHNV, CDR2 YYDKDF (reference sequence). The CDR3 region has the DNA TGTGCCACCAGCAGGGACAGGGGGTATTCACCCCTCCACTTT. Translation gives CATSRDRGYSPLHF. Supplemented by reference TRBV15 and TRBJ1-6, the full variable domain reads DAMVIQNPRYQVTQFGKPVTLSCSQTLNHNVMYWYQQKSSQAPKLLFHYYDKDFNNEADTPDNFQSRRPNTSFCFLDIRSPGLGDTAMYLCATSRDRGYSPLHFGNGTRLTVT.

The CDR3 nucleotides read TGTGCCAGTAGTTTCCCTCGACAGGGGACCTATGGCTACACCTTC. It encodes CASSFPRQGTYGYTF. The rearrangement joins TRBV19 to TRBJ1-2, with 8 nucleotides matching TRBD1. Trimming cost V 5 bases and J 4 bases; bases outside gene matches: 9. Germline assignment: CDR1 LNHDA and CDR2 SQIVND (reference sequence). There are 15 residues in the CDR3.

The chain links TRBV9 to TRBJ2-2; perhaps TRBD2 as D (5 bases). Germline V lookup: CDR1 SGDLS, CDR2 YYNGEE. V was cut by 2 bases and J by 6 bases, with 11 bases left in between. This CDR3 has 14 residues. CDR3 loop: CASSVTDWPGELFF. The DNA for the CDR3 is TGTGCCAGCAGCGTCACGGACTGGCCCGGGGAGCTGTTTTTT.

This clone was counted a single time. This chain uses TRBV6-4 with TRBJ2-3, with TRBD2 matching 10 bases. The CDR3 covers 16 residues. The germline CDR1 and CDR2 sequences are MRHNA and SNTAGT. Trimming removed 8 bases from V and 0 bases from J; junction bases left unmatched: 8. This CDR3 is CASRERGGFSTDTQYF. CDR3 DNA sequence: TGTGCCAGCCGAGAGCGGGGGGGCTTTAGCACAGATACGCAGTATTTT.

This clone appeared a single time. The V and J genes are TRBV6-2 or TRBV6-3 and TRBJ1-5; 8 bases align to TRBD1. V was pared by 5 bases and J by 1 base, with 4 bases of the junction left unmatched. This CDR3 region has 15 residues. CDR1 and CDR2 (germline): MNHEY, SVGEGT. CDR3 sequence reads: CASSGTGGSNQPQHF. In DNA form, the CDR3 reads TGTGCCAGCAGTGGCACAGGGGGGAGCAATCAGCCCCAGCATTTT.

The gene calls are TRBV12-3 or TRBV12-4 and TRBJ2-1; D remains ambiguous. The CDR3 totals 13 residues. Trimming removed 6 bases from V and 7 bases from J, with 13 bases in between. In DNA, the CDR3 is TGTGCCAGCAGCCGTTCCTTGGGAAATGAGCAGTTCTTC. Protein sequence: CASSRSLGNEQFF.

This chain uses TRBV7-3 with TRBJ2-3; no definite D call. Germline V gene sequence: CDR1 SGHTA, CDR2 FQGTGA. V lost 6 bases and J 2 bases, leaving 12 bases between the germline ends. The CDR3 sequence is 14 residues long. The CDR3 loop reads CASSPAFTTDTQYF. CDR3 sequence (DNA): TGTGCCAGCAGTCCGGCTTTCACCACAGATACGCAGTATTTT.

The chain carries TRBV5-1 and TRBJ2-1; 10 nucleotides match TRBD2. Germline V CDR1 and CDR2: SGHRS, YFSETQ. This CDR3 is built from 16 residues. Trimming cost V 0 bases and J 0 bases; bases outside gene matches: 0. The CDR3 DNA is TGCGCCAGCAGCTTGGTAGCGGGGGGCTCCTACAATGAGCAGTTCTTC. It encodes CASSLVAGGSYNEQFF. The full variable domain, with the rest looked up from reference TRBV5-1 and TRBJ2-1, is KAGVTQTPRYLIKTRGQQVTLSCSPISGHRSVSWYQQTPGQGLQFLFEYFSETQRNKGNFPGRFSGRQFSNSRSEMNVSTLELGDSALYLCASSLVAGGSYNEQFFGPGTRLTVL.

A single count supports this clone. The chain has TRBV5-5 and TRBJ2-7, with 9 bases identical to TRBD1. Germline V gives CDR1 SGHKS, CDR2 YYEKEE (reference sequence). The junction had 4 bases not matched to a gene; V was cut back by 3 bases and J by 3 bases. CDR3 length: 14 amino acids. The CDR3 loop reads CASSSGTGIYEQYF. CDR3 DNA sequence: TGTGCCAGCAGCTCCGGGACAGGGATCTACGAGCAGTACTTC.